This TCR beta chain originates from a study of Ad26.COV2.S vaccination and SARS-CoV-2 variants. Whole-study context: The COV1001 Ad26.COV2.S trial arm included the donor. The study gave Ad26.COV2.S intramuscularly, once or twice 56 days apart.

Trimming removed 1 base from V and 1 base from J, with 12 bases in between. CDR1 is LGHNA, CDR2 YNFKEQ, per germline. The length of the CDR3 is 16 residues. The treatment is: around 19 received Ad26.COV2.S at low or high dose, single or two shots; a few received placebo; per-sample allocation not given. After the first vaccine or placebo injection, samples were drawn on day 63. Wuhan-strain spike was delivered by a replication-incompetent Ad26 vector. Note on this clone: Its antigen is currently unknown.

Study results and limitations: Spike-specific TCR breadth ran higher among vaccine recipients than placebo recipients.

Profiled with immunoSEQ multiplex PCR; TCRdb holds only in-frame clones, not every one. The sample includes 500,000 or so clones, approximately 89% of them seen just once. The source material was peripheral blood, sampled in a trial of Ad26.COV2.S vaccine versus placebo. The TCR was taken from a person between 18 and 65 years old who received the Ad26.COV2.S COVID-19 vaccine or a placebo. The chain recombines TRBV4-2 with TRBJ2-3, with D perhaps matching TRBD2 (6 bases). The CDR3 region has the DNA TGTGCCAGCAGCCAAGTCTCCGGGGGAGGCACAGATACGCAGTATTTT. This translates into CASSQVSGGGTDTQYF.